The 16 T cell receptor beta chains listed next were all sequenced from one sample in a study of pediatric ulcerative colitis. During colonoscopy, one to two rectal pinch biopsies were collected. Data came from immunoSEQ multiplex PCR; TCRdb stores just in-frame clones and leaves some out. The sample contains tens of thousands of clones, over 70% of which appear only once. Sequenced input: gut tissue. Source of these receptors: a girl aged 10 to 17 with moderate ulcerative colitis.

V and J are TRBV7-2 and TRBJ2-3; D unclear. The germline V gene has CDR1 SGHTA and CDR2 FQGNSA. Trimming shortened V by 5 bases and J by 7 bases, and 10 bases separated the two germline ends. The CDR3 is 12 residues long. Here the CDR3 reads CASSPAAHTQYF. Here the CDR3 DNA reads TGTGCCAGCAGCCCCGCGGCGCATACGCAGTATTTT.

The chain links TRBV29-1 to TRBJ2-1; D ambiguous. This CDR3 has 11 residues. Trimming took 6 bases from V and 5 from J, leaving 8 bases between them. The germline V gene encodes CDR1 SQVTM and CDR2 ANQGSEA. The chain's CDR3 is CSVDDNNEQFF. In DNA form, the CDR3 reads TGCAGCGTGGACGATAACAATGAGCAGTTCTTC.

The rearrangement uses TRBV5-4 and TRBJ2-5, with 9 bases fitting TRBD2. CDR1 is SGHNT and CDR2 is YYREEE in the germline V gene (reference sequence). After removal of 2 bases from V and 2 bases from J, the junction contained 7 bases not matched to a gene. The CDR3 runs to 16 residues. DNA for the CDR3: TGTGCCAGCAGCTTTCGAACTAGCGGGTATCAAGAGACCCAGTACTTC. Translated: CASSFRTSGYQETQYF. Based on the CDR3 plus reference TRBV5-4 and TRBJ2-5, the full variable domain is ETGVTQSPTHLIKTRGQQVTLRCSSQSGHNTVSWYQQALGQGPQFIFQYYREEENGRGNFPPRFSGLQFPNYSSELNVNALELDDSALYLCASSFRTSGYQETQYFGPGTRLLVL.

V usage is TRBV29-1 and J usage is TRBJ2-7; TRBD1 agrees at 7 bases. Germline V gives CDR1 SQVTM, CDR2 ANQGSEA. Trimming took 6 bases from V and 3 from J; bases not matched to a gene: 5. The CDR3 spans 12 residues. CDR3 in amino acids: CSVATGVYEQYF. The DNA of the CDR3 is TGCAGCGTCGCAACAGGGGTCTACGAGCAGTACTTC.

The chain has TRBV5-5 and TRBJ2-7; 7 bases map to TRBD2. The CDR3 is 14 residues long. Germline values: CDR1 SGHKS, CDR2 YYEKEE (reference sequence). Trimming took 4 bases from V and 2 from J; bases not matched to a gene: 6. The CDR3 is CASSGRAGAYEQYF. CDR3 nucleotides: TGTGCCAGCAGCGGGAGGGCCGGAGCCTACGAGCAGTACTTC.

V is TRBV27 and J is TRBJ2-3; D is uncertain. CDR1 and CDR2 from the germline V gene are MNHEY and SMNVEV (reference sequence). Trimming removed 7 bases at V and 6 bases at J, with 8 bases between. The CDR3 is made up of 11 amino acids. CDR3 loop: CASISTDTQYF. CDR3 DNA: TGTGCCAGCATAAGTACCGATACGCAGTATTTT.

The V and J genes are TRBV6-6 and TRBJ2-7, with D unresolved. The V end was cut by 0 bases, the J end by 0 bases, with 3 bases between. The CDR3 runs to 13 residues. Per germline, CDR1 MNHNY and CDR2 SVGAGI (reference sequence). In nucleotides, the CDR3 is TGTGCCAGCAGTTACTCGGGCTCCTACGAGCAGTACTTC. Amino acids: CASSYSGSYEQYF.

The CDR3 reads CSAGTENTEAFF. The CDR3 DNA reads TGCAGCGCAGGGACAGAGAACACTGAAGCTTTCTTT. J is TRBJ1-1 and V is TRBV29-1; 7 positions match TRBD1. J lost 1 base, V lost 7 bases, and 3 bases had no gene match. The CDR3 covers 12 residues. Germline values: CDR1 SQVTM, CDR2 ANQGSEA.

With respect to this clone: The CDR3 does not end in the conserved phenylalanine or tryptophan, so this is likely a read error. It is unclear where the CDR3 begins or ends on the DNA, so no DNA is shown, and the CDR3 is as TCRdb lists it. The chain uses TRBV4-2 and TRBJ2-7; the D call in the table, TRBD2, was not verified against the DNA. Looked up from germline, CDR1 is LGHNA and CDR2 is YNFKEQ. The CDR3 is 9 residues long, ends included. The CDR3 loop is CASSQLIIG.

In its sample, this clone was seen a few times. In DNA, the CDR3 is TGTGCCAGCAGCCGACAATGGGGGGCCGTGACAGATACGCAGTATTTT. It yields the protein CASSRQWGAVTDTQYF. The J gene is TRBJ2-3, the V gene TRBV7-9; D may be TRBD1 or TRBD2 (6 bases each). V was shortened by 5 bases and J by 3 bases, with 18 bases between the two germline ends. The CDR3 has 16 amino acids. Germline V gene lookup returns CDR1 SEHNR and CDR2 FQNEAQ (reference sequence). Full variable domain (rest looked up from reference TRBV7-9 and TRBJ2-3): DTGVSQNPRHKITKRGQNVTFRCDPISEHNRLYWYRQTLGQGPEFLTYFQNEAQLEKSRLLSDRFSAERPKGSFSTLEIQRTEQGDSAMYLCASSRQWGAVTDTQYFGPGTRLTVL.

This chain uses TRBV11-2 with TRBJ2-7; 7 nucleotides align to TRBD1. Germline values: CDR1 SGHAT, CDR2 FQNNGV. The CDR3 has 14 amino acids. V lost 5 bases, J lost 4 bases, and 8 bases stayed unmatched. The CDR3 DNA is TGTGCCAGCAGCCTCGACAGGGTTCGGTACGAGCAGTACTTC. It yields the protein CASSLDRVRYEQYF.

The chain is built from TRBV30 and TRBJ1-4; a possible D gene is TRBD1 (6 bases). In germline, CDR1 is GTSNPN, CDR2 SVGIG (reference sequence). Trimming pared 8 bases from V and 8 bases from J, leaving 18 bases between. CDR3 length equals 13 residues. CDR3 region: CAGGGQGREKLFF. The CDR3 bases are TGTGCCGGGGGGGGCCAGGGGCGCGAAAAACTGTTTTTT. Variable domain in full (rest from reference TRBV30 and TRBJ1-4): SQTIHQWPATLVQPVGSPLSLECTVEGTSNPNLYWYRQAAGRGLQLLFYSVGIGQISSEVPQNLSASRPQDRQFILSSKKLLLSDSGFYLCAGGGQGREKLFFGSGTQLSVL.

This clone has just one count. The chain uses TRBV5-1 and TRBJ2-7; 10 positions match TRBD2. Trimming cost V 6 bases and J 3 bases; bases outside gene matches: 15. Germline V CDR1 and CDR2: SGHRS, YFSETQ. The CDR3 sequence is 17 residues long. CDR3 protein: CASTLAGVTLGLYEQYF. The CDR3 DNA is TGCGCCAGCACCCTAGCGGGGGTTACTCTGGGACTCTACGAGCAGTACTTC.

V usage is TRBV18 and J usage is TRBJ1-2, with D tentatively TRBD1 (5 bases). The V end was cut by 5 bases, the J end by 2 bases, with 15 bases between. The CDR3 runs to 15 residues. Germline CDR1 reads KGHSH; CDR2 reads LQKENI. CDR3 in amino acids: CASSVIAGINYGYTF. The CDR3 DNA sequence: TGTGCCAGCTCAGTAATCGCAGGGATAAACTATGGCTACACCTTC.

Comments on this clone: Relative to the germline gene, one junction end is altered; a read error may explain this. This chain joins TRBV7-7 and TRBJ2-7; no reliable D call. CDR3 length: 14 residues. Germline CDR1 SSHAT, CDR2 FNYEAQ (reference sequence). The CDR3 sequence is CASSLGPSSYEQYF. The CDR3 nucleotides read TGTGCTAGCAGCTTAGGTCCAAGCTCCTACGAGCAGTACTTC.

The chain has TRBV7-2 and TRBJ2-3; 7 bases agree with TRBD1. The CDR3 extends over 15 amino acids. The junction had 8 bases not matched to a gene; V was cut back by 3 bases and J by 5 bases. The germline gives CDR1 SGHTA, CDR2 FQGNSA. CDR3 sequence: CASSFLRGGRDTQYF. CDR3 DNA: TGTGCCAGCAGCTTTTTACGAGGGGGCCGAGATACGCAGTATTTT.